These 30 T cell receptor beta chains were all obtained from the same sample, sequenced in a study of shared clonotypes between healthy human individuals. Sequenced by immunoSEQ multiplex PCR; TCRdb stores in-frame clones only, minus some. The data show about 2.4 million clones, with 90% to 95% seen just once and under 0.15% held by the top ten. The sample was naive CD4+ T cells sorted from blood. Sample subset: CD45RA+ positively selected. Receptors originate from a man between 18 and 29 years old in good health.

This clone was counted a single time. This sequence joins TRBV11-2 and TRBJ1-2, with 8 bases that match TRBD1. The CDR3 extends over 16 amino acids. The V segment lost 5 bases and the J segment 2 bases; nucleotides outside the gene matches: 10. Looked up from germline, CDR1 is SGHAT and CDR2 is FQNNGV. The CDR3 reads CASSIIPGQVNYGYTF. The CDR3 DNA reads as TGTGCCAGCAGCATCATTCCGGGACAGGTAAACTATGGCTACACCTTC. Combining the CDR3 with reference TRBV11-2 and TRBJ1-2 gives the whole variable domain EAGVAQSPRYKIIEKRQSVAFWCNPISGHATLYWYQQILGQGPKLLIQFQNNGVVDDSQLPKDRFSAERLKGVDSTLKIQPAKLEDSAVYLCASSIIPGQVNYGYTFGSGTRLTVV.

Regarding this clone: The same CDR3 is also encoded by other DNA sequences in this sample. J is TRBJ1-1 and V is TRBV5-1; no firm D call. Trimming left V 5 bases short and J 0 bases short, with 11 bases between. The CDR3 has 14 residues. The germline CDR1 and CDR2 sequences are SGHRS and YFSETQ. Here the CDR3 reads CASSLERLNTEAFF. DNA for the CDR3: TGCGCCAGCAGTTTAGAACGATTGAACACTGAAGCTTTCTTT.

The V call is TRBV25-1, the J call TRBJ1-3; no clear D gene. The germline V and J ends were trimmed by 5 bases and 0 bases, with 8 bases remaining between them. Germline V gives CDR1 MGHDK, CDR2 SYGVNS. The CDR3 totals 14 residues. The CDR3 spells CASSQLSSGNTIYF. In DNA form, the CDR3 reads TGTGCCAGCAGTCAGTTGAGCTCTGGAAACACCATATATTTT.

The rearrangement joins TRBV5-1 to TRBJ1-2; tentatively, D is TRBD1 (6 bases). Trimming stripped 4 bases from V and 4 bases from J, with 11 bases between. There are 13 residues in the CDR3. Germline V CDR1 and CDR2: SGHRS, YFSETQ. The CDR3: CASSVGQTYGYTF. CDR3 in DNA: TGCGCCAGCAGCGTAGGACAGACCTATGGCTACACCTTC.

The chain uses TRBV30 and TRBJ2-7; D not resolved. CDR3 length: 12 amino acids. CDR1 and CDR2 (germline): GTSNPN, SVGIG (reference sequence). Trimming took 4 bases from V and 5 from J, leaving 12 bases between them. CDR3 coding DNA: TGTGCCTGGAAAGATAAGGGTAACGAGCAGTACTTC. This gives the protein CAWKDKGNEQYF.

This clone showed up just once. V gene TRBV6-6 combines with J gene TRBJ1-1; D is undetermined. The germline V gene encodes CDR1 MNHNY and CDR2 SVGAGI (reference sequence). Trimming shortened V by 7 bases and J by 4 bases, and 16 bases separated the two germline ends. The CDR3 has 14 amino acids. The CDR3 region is CASTITGSLTEAFF. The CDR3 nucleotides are TGTGCCAGCACTATAACCGGGTCCCTCACTGAAGCTTTCTTT.

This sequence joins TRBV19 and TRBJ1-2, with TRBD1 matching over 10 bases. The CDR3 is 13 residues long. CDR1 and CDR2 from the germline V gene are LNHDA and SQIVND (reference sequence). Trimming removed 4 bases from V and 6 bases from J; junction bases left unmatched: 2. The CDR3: CASSTTGGNGYTF. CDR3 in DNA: TGTGCCAGTAGTACGACAGGGGGCAATGGCTACACCTTC.

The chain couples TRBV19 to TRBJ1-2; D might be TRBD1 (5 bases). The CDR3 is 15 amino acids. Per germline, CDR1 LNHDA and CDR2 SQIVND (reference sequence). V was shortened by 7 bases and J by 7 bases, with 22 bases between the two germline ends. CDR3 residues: CASTTLGGDGFGYTF. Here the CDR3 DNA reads TGTGCCAGTACTACCCTGGGGGGGGATGGATTTGGCTACACCTTC. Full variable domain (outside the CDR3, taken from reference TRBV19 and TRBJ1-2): DGGITQSPKYLFRKEGQNVTLSCEQNLNHDAMYWYRQDPGQGLRLIYYSQIVNDFQKGDIAEGYSVSREKKESFPLTVTSAQKNPTAFYLCASTTLGGDGFGYTFGSGTRLTVV.

CDR3 sequence: CATSRDFHSSGELFF. For the CDR3, the DNA is TGTGCCACCAGCAGAGATTTCCACTCGAGCGGGGAGCTGTTTTTT. The chain uses TRBV15 and TRBJ2-2; D call uncertain. V was trimmed by 0 bases and J by 7 bases, leaving 12 bases between them. Germline CDR1 LNHNV, CDR2 YYDKDF (reference sequence). The CDR3 totals 15 residues.

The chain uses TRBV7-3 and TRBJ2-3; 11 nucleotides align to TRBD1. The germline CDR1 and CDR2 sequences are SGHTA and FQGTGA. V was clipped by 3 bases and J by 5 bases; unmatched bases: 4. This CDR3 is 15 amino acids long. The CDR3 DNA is TGTGCCAGCAGCTTCGGGACAGGGGGTCGAGATACGCAGTATTTT. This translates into CASSFGTGGRDTQYF.

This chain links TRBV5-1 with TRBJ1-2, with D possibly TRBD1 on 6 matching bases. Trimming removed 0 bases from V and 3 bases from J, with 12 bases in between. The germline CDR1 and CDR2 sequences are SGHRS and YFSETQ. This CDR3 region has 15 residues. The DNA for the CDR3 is TGCGCCAGCAGCTTGGAACCAGGGGTCGACTATGGCTACACCTTC. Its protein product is CASSLEPGVDYGYTF.

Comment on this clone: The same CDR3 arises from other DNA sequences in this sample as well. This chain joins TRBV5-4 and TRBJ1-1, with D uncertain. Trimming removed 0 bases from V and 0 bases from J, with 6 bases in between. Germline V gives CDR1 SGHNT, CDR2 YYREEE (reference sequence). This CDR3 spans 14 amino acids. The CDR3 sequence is CASSLGHLNTEAFF. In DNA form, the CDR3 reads TGTGCCAGCAGCTTGGGACACTTGAACACTGAAGCTTTCTTT.

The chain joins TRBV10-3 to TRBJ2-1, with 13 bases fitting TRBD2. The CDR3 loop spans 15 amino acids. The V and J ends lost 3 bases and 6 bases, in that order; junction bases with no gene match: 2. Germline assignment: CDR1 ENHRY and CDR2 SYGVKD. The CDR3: CAISDRTSGSNEQFF. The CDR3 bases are TGTGCCATCAGTGACAGGACTAGCGGGAGCAATGAGCAGTTCTTC.

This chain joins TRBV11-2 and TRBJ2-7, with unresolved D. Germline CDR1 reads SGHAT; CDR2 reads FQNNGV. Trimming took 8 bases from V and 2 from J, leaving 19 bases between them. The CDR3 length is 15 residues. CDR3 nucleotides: TGTGCCAGCGGCTCTAAGTGGTCTCCTACCTACGAGCAGTACTTC. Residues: CASGSKWSPTYEQYF.

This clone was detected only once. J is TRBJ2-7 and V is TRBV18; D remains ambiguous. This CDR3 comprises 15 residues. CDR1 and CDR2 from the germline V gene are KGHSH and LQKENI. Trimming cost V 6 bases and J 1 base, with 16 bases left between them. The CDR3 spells CASSQTSAPSYEQYF. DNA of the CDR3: TGTGCCAGCTCGCAGACCAGCGCGCCATCCTACGAGCAGTACTTC.

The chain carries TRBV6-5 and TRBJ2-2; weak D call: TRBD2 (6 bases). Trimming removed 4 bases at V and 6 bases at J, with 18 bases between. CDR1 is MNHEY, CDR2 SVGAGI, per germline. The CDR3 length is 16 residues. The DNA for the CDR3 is TGTGCCAGCAGTTCCGGGACTTCTTCGTTCGCCGGGGAGCTGTTTTTT. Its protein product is CASSSGTSSFAGELFF.

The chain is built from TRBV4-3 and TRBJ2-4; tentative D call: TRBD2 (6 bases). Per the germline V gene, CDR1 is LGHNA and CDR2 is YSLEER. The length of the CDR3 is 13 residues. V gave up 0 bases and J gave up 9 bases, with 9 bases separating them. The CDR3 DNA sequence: TGCGCCAGCAGCCAAGAGGAGGGGACCATTCAGTACTTC. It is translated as CASSQEEGTIQYF.

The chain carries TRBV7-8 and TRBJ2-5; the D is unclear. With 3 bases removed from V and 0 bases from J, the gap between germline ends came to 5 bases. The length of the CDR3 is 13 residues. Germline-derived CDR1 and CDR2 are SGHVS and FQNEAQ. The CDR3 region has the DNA TGTGCCAGCAGCTTTAGGTACCAAGAGACCCAGTACTTC. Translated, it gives CASSFRYQETQYF.

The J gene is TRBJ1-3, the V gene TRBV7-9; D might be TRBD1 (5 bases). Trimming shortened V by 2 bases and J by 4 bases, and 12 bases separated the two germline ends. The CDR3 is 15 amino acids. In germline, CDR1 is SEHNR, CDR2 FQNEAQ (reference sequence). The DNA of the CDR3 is TGTGCCAGCAGCTTAAGTGGTGCAGGGGGAAACACCATATATTTT. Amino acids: CASSLSGAGGNTIYF.

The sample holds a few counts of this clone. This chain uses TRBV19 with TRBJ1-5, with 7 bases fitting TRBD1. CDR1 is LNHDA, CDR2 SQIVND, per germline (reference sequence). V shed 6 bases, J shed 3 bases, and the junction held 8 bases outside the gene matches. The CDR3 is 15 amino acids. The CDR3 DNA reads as TGTGCCAGTAGCCCCCGGGACAGATACAATCAGCCCCAGCATTTT. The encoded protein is CASSPRDRYNQPQHF.

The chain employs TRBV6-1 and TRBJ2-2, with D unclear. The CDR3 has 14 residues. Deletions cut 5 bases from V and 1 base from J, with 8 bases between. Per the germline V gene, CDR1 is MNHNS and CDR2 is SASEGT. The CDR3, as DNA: TGTGCCAGCAGTTCCCGGAGGAACACCGGGGAGCTGTTTTTT. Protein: CASSSRRNTGELFF.

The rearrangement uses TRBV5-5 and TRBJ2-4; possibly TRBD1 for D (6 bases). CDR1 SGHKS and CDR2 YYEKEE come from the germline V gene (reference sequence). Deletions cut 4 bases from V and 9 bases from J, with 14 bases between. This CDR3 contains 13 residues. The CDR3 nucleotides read TGTGCCAGCAGCACATACAGGGAGAGCATTCAGTACTTC. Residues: CASSTYRESIQYF.

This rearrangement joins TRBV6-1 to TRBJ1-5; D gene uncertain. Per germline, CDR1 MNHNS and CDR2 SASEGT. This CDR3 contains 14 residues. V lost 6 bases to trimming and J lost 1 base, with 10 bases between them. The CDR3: CASRPTSSNQPQHF. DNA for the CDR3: TGTGCCAGCAGACCCACAAGCAGCAATCAGCCCCAGCATTTT.

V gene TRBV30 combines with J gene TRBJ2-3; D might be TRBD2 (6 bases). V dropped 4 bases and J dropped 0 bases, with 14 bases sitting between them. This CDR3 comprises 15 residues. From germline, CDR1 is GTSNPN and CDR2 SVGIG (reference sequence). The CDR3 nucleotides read TGTGCCTGGACCTCGGAGGGGAAAAGCACAGATACGCAGTATTTT. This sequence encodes CAWTSEGKSTDTQYF.

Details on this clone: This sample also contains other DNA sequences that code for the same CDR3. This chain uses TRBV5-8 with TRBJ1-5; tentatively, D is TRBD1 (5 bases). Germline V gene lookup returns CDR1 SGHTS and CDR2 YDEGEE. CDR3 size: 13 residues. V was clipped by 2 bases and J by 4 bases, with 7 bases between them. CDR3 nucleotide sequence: TGTGCCAGCAGCTTTCAGGGTAATCAGCCCCAGCATTTT. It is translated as CASSFQGNQPQHF.

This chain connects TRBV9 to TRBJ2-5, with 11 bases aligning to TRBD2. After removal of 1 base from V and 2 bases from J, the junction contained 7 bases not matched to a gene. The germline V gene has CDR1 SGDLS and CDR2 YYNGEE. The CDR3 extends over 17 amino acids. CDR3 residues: CASSVTPASGGQETQYF. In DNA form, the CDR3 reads TGTGCCAGCAGCGTAACCCCTGCTAGCGGGGGGCAAGAGACCCAGTACTTC.

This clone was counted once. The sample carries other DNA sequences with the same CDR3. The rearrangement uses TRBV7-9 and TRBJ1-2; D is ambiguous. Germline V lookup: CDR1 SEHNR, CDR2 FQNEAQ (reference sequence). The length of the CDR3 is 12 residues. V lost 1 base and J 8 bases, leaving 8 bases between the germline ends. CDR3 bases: TGTGCCAGCAGCTTAGAATTGGGGGGCTACACCTTC. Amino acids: CASSLELGGYTF. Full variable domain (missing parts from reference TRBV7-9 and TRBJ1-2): DTGVSQNPRHKITKRGQNVTFRCDPISEHNRLYWYRQTLGQGPEFLTYFQNEAQLEKSRLLSDRFSAERPKGSFSTLEIQRTEQGDSAMYLCASSLELGGYTFGSGTRLTVV.

CDR3 region: CASQGAGEEEQYF. The CDR3 bases are TGTGCCAGCCAGGGGGCGGGAGAGGAAGAGCAGTACTTC. The chain uses TRBV2 and TRBJ2-7, with a possible D match to TRBD1 (8 bases). V lost 8 bases and J lost 7, with 18 bases in between. The CDR3 is 13 residues long. The germline V gene encodes CDR1 SNHLY and CDR2 FYNNEI.

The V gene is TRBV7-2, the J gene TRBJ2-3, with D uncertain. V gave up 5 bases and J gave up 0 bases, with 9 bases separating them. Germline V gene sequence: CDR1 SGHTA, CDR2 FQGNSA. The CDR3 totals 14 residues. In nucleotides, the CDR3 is TGTGCCAGCAGCCTGCGATCGAGCACAGATACGCAGTATTTT. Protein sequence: CASSLRSSTDTQYF. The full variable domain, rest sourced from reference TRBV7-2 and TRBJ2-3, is GAGVSQSPSNKVTEKGKDVELRCDPISGHTALYWYRQSLGQGLEFLIYFQGNSAPDKSGLPSDRFSAERTGGSVSTLTIQRTQQEDSAVYLCASSLRSSTDTQYFGPGTRLTVL.

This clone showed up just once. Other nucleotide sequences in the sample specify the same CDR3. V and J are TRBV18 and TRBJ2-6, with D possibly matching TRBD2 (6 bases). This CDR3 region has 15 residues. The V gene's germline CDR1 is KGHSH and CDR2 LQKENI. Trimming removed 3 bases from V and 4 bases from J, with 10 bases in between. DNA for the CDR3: TGTGCCAGCTCACCGGGGGGAACAGGGGCCAACGTCCTGACTTTC. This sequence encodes CASSPGGTGANVLTF.